This T cell receptor (beta chain) emerged from a study of cytomegalovirus exposure and HLA in healthy donors. Study overall: The Caucasian-associated ancestry cluster contained roughly four fifths of the 398 genotyped donors.

To note about this clone: What it binds is unknown. This CDR3 is also generated by other DNA sequences in the sample.

General study findings and limits: Equally common other TCR beta chains were less clonally expanded than HLA-associated ones, a later analysis found.

PCR was performed using 60 Vbeta and 13 Jbeta primers. Assay: immunoSEQ multiplex PCR; the TCRdb copy retains only in-frame clones and omits some. The sample holds over 100,000 clones, about 61% seen once. The sample comprised PBMCs. The TCR sequence derives from a woman younger than 45 in good health and CMV-seronegative.

The CDR3 region is CASSLTGSNQPQHF. CDR3 in DNA: TGTGCCAGCAGTTTAACCGGTAGCAATCAGCCCCAGCATTTT. This sequence joins TRBV28 and TRBJ1-5; no reliable D call. The V end lost 2 bases, the J end lost 0 bases, and 5 bases lay between the germline ends. There are 14 residues in the CDR3. Germline assignment: CDR1 MDHEN and CDR2 SYDVKM.